Listed here is a single TCR beta chain. The CDR3 spans 14 residues. Deletions cut 2 bases from V and 5 bases from J, with 13 bases between. The germline V gene has CDR1 KGHSH and CDR2 LQKENI. The data originate from a study of T cell changes during pregnancy in multiple sclerosis. The assay was immunoSEQ multiplex PCR, and TCRdb's table has in-frame clones only and misses some. Of 35,000 to 45,000 clones detected, 87% appear once; the ten largest clones hold under 0.9%. The TCR comes from a female donor with multiple sclerosis, enrolled in a pregnancy study. The sample was CD4+ T cells from peripheral blood mononuclear cells, taken after pregnancy. The J gene is TRBJ2-7, the V gene TRBV18; D is perhaps TRBD1 (6 bases). CDR3 sequence reads: CASSPVNRDNEQYF. In DNA form, the CDR3 reads TGTGCCAGCTCACCAGTAAACAGGGACAACGAGCAGTACTTC.